This T cell receptor beta chain came from a study of T cell changes during pregnancy in multiple sclerosis. Using immunoSEQ multiplex PCR, the repertoire was profiled, and TCRdb retains in-frame clones only, with some absent. The sample holds more than 80,000 clones; roughly nine tenths are singletons and the top ten take about 1.6%. The germline CDR1 and CDR2 sequences are SGHTA and FQGNSA. The CDR3 length is 13 residues. Trimming at V came to 2 bases and at J to 4 bases, leaving 1 base not matched to a gene. This chain uses TRBV7-2 with TRBJ1-2, with TRBD1 matching 7 bases. The sequencing used peripheral blood, collected before pregnancy. This sequence was found in a female donor with multiple sclerosis, enrolled in a pregnancy study. The chain's CDR3 is CASSLRDSYGYTF. The CDR3 coding sequence is TGTGCCAGCAGCTTACGGGACAGCTATGGCTACACCTTC.